This T cell receptor beta chain emerged from a study of blood T cell repertoires in COVID-19. Study summary: Samples taken during acute and convalescent COVID-19 were collected in the United States, Italy and Spain. T cells, B-cell-depleted T cells, or PBMCs supplied cDNA or gDNA.

This CDR3 comprises 16 residues. V was clipped by 2 bases and J by 4 bases; unmatched bases: 7. CDR1 SGHVT and CDR2 SQSDAQ come from the germline V gene. Methods used by the authors: Reference gene primers were amplified, and this amplification served to estimate nucleated cell counts. Clones were sequenced by immunoSEQ multiplex PCR, and TCRdb holds only the in-frame ones, with some missing. The V and J calls and clone size were taken over from that table, and D and trimming were inferred from the DNA. Altogether over 250,000 clones are present, 70% to 85% being singletons, with the ten largest covering 3.3%. In this sample, this clone turned up a few times.

The V call is TRBV7-4, the J call TRBJ2-3; 9 positions match TRBD1. The source is a woman of 80 years or more with acute or convalescent COVID-19. Sequencing input: peripheral blood. The CDR3 region is CASSLCDRGNADTQYF. The CDR3 DNA sequence: TGTGCCAGCAGCTTATGCGACAGGGGGAACGCAGATACGCAGTATTTT.